One and the same sample provided the 20 T cell receptor beta chains below, sequenced in a study of blood T cell repertoires in COVID-19 (dated by TCRdb to about 2020). Library creation used the immunoSEQ multiplex PCR assay. TCRdb carries this immuneACCESS record with in-frame sequences only. Its versions omit some clonotypes, under half of them owing to an unresolved V gene in the studies checked, with the rest unexplained. This sample lists a few hundred thousand clones; about 90% were detected once. Approximately 8% of the sample is taken by the ten largest. Sequences were obtained from peripheral blood. The receptors were gathered from a woman aged 50 to 60 who had recovered from COVID-19.

This chain joins TRBV4-3 and TRBJ1-1, with D tentatively TRBD1 (5 bases). Germline lookup yields CDR1 LGHNA and CDR2 YSLEER. The V end was cut by 4 bases, the J end by 5 bases, with 14 bases between. The CDR3 runs 14 residues. CDR3 sequence: CASSPQGIRTEAFF. CDR3 DNA: TGCGCCAGCAGCCCCCAGGGTATTAGGACTGAAGCTTTCTTT.

The chain is built from TRBV30 and TRBJ1-5; TRBD1 is a possible D gene (5 bases). V lost 0 bases and J 5 bases, leaving 11 bases between the germline ends. The CDR3 is 14 amino acids. Germline V gene sequence: CDR1 GTSNPN, CDR2 SVGIG (reference sequence). As DNA, the CDR3 is TGTGCCTGGAGTGTATCCAGGGCGGATCAGCCCCAGCATTTT. This gives the protein CAWSVSRADQPQHF. Variable domain in full (rest from reference TRBV30 and TRBJ1-5): SQTIHQWPATLVQPVGSPLSLECTVEGTSNPNLYWYRQAAGRGLQLLFYSVGIGQISSEVPQNLSASRPQDRQFILSSKKLLLSDSGFYLCAWSVSRADQPQHFGDGTRLSIL.

The rearrangement links TRBV18 to TRBJ1-2; 9 nucleotides agree with TRBD1. This CDR3 has 17 residues. Unmatched junction bases numbered 11, after V lost 3 bases and J lost 3 bases. Germline V gene data show CDR1 as KGHSH and CDR2 as LQKENI. The DNA of the CDR3 is TGTGCCAGCTCACCGATCTTACAGGGGGCGTATGACTATGGCTACACCTTC. This gives the protein CASSPILQGAYDYGYTF.

This chain joins TRBV4-1 and TRBJ2-7, with 13 positions matching TRBD2. The junction had 5 bases not matched to a gene; V was cut back by 2 bases and J by 4 bases. CDR3 size: 16 residues. Germline loops: CDR1 MGHRA, CDR2 YSYEKL. The CDR3: CASSQRTSGGAYEQYF. The CDR3 DNA sequence: TGCGCCAGCAGCCAACGCACTAGCGGGGGGGCTTACGAGCAGTACTTC.

The chain joins TRBV9 to TRBJ1-5, with TRBD1 as a possible D gene (5 bases). The CDR3 is 13 amino acids. The V end was cut by 3 bases, the J end by 6 bases, with 10 bases between. Germline CDR1 reads SGDLS; CDR2 reads YYNGEE. Written as DNA, the CDR3 is TGTGCCAGCAGCGCCGGCCAGGGTCAGCCCCAGCATTTT. It codes for CASSAGQGQPQHF.

The V call is TRBV3-1 (or the pseudogene TRBV3-2), the J call TRBJ2-4, with 8 bases aligning to TRBD1. This CDR3 has 14 amino acids. The germline V gene has CDR1 LGHDT and CDR2 YNNKEL (reference sequence). V was clipped by 4 bases and J by 6 bases; unmatched bases: 5. The CDR3 is CASSLQGASNIQYF. CDR3 sequence (DNA): TGTGCCAGCAGCCTCCAGGGGGCTTCAAACATTCAGTACTTC.

The genes are TRBV10-3 and TRBJ1-6; D is uncertain. The CDR3 runs to 17 residues. From germline, CDR1 is ENHRY and CDR2 SYGVKD. V lost 4 bases to trimming and J lost 8 bases, with 21 bases between them. The CDR3 region has the DNA TGTGCCATCAGTGCCTCTGTGGTGGGGAGAAGGGATTCACCCCTCCACTTT. Its translation is CAISASVVGRRDSPLHF.

This clone appeared once. The rearrangement joins TRBV4-1 to TRBJ2-3, with TRBD1 as a possible D gene (5 bases). The V gene lost 4 bases and the J gene lost 4 bases, with 27 bases spanning the gap. The CDR3 loop spans 19 amino acids. Germline CDR1 and CDR2: MGHRA and YSYEKL. In DNA, the CDR3 is TGCGCCAGCAGCCCAGTACACCGAGTCGGGCAGGGTCCAGCAGATACGCAGTATTTT. Translation gives CASSPVHRVGQGPADTQYF.

The chain couples TRBV27 to TRBJ1-4; tentatively, D is TRBD1 (6 bases). This CDR3 is built from 13 residues. Germline CDR1 and CDR2: MNHEY and SMNVEV (reference sequence). V was trimmed by 10 bases and J by 4 bases, leaving 13 bases between them. CDR3 sequence reads: CATATGLNEKLFF. The CDR3 DNA is TGTGCCACCGCTACAGGGCTTAATGAAAAACTGTTTTTT.

V gene TRBV28 combines with J gene TRBJ1-2; D gene unclear. V lost 6 bases to trimming and J lost 5 bases, with 13 bases between them. Germline V lookup: CDR1 MDHEN, CDR2 SYDVKM. This CDR3 is built from 13 residues. This CDR3 reads CASSAPAGYGYTF. CDR3 in DNA: TGTGCCAGCAGCGCCCCGGCGGGTTATGGCTACACCTTC.

This chain links TRBV28 with TRBJ2-4; 7 bases are a match to TRBD1. Losses at the gene ends were 8 bases for V and 1 base for J; bases not matched to a gene: 11. This CDR3 is 16 amino acids long. The germline CDR1 and CDR2 sequences are MDHEN and SYDVKM. This CDR3 is CASHVGRGKAKNIQYF. The CDR3 DNA reads TGTGCCAGCCATGTGGGCAGGGGGAAGGCCAAAAACATTCAGTACTTC.

This chain joins TRBV15 and TRBJ2-5; D may be TRBD2 (6 bases). V dropped 8 bases and J dropped 0 bases, with 13 bases sitting between them. There are 14 residues in the CDR3. Germline loops: CDR1 LNHNV, CDR2 YYDKDF (reference sequence). CDR3 in amino acids: CATSRRGNQETQYF. Written as DNA, the CDR3 is TGTGCCACCTCTCGTCGGGGGAACCAAGAGACCCAGTACTTC.

This clone has only one observation. The chain joins TRBV6-5 to TRBJ1-3, with D possibly TRBD1 on 6 matching bases. The V gene's germline CDR1 is MNHEY and CDR2 SVGAGI. The CDR3 has 14 amino acids. The germline V and J ends were trimmed by 5 bases and 2 bases, with 10 bases remaining between them. The CDR3: CASSKGVPGNTIYF. As DNA, the CDR3 is TGTGCCAGCAGTAAGGGGGTCCCTGGAAACACCATATATTTT.

V is TRBV5-1 and J is TRBJ1-1; D not certain. Germline CDR1 and CDR2: SGHRS and YFSETQ. The CDR3 extends over 14 amino acids. Trimming left V 2 bases short and J 5 bases short, with 13 bases between. CDR3 nucleotides: TGCGCCAGCAGCTTTGCCGAAACGGGGACTGAAGCTTTCTTT. Encoded protein: CASSFAETGTEAFF.

DNA of the CDR3: TGCGCCAGCAGCTGGGACTCTACGGAGACCCAGTACTTC. Translation gives CASSWDSTETQYF. J is TRBJ2-5 and V is TRBV4-3, with a weak D call TRBD2 (6 bases). There are 13 residues in the CDR3. Trimming left V 5 bases short and J 5 bases short, with 12 bases between. Germline loops: CDR1 LGHNA, CDR2 YSLEER.

This clone showed up just once. The V call is TRBV6-5, the J call TRBJ2-5, with 9 bases aligning to TRBD2. There are 15 residues in the CDR3. Germline V CDR1 and CDR2: MNHEY, SVGAGI. The J segment lost 0 bases and the V segment lost 10 bases, leaving 9 bases of the junction unmatched. The CDR3 coding sequence is TGTGCCACCCGCGGCGCGGGGGGGCACCAAGAGACCCAGTACTTC. Encoded protein: CATRGAGGHQETQYF.

This clone was seen only once. V usage is TRBV28 and J usage is TRBJ1-2; TRBD1 agrees at 11 bases. The CDR3 is made up of 14 amino acids. The germline V gene encodes CDR1 MDHEN and CDR2 SYDVKM. V shed 6 bases and J 6 bases; nucleotides not matched to a gene: 6. The CDR3 loop is CASSLDRGQNGYTF. The CDR3 DNA reads as TGTGCCAGCAGCCTGGACAGGGGGCAGAATGGCTACACCTTC.

The rearrangement uses TRBV6-5 and TRBJ2-5; TRBD1 agrees at 8 bases. V lost 2 bases and J lost 7; bases outside the gene matches: 9. Germline loops: CDR1 MNHEY, CDR2 SVGAGI. CDR3 size: 15 residues. CDR3 loop: CASSYGQGARGTQYF. The CDR3 DNA is TGTGCCAGCAGTTACGGTCAGGGGGCACGGGGGACCCAGTACTTC.

J is TRBJ2-7 and V is TRBV5-1; maybe TRBD1 (6 bases). V was shortened by 3 bases and J by 4 bases, with 14 bases between the two germline ends. The CDR3 is 14 amino acids. Germline CDR1 and CDR2: SGHRS and YFSETQ. This CDR3 is CASSSLLGAYEQYF. DNA for the CDR3: TGCGCCAGCAGCTCCCTACTGGGGGCTTACGAGCAGTACTTC.

The CDR3, as DNA: TGTGCCAGCAGCTCCACAGGGAACACTGAAGCTTTCTTT. This translates into CASSSTGNTEAFF. The rearrangement uses TRBV12-3 or TRBV12-4 and TRBJ1-1, with D perhaps matching TRBD1 (5 bases). Deletions cut 6 bases from V and 1 base from J, with 9 bases between. There are 13 residues in the CDR3.